What follows describes a single T cell receptor beta chain. CD45RO negativity and positive selection for CCR7 defined naive CD8 cells, a population that excluded terminally differentiated effector memory CD45RA+ cells. Trimming took 4 bases from V and 8 from J, leaving 15 bases between them. Germline loops: CDR1 MDHEN, CDR2 SYDVKM. This CDR3 comprises 14 residues. This table comes from immunoSEQ multiplex PCR, and its TCRdb copy is limited to in-frame clones, with some not included. The data show 550,000 to 750,000 clones, 95% to 96% seen once. This sample is drawn from a study of shared clonotypes between healthy human individuals.

This chain joins TRBV28 and TRBJ1-5, with D unresolved. The sample taken for sequencing was naive CD8+ T cells sorted from blood. This clonotype originated in a woman younger than 45 in good health. CDR3 residues: CASSSPREPEPQHF. CDR3 bases: TGTGCCAGCAGTTCCCCGAGAGAACCGGAGCCCCAGCATTTT.